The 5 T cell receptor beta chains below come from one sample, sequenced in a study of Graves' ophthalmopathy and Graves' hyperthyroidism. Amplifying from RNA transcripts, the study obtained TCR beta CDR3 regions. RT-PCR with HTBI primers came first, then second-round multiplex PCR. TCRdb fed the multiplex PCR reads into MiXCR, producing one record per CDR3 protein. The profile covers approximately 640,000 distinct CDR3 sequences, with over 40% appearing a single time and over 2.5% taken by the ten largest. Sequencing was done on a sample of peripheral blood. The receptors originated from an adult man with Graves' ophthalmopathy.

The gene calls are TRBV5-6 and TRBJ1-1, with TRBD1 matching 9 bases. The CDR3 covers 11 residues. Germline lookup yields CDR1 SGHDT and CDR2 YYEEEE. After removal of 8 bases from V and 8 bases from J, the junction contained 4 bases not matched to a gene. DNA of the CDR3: TGTGCCAGTACAGGGGGCCCGGAAGCTTTCTTT. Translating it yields CASTGGPEAFF. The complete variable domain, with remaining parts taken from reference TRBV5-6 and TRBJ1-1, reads DAGVTQSPTHLIKTRGQQVTLRCSPKSGHDTVSWYQQALGQGPQFIFQYYEEEERQRGNFPDRFSGHQFPNYSSELNVNALLLGDSALYLCASTGGPEAFFGQGTRLTVV.

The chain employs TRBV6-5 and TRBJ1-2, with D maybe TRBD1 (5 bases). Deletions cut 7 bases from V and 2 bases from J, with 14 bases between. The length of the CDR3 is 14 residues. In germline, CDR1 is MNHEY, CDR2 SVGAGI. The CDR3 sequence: CASTGTRSNYGYTF. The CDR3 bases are TGTGCCAGCACCGGGACCAGATCAAACTATGGCTACACCTTC.

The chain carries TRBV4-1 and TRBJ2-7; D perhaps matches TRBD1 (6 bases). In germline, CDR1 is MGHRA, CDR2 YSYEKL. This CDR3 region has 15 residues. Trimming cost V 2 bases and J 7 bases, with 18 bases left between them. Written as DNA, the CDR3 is TGCGCCAGCAGCCAATTAGGGACATCCGTGAAAGAGCAGTACTTC. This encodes CASSQLGTSVKEQYF.

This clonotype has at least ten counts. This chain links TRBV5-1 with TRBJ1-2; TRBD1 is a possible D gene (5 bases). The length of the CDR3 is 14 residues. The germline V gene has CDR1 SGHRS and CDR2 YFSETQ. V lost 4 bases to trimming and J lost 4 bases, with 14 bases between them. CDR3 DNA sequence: TGCGCCAGCAGCACGGACGGAAGGGGCTATGGCTACACCTTC. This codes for CASSTDGRGYGYTF.

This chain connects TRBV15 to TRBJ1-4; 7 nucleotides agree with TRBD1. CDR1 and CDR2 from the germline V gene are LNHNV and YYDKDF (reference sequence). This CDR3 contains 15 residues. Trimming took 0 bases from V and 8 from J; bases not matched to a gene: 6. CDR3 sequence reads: CATSRDNGDSEKLFF. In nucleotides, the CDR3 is TGTGCCACCAGCAGAGATAACGGGGACAGCGAAAAACTGTTTTTT.